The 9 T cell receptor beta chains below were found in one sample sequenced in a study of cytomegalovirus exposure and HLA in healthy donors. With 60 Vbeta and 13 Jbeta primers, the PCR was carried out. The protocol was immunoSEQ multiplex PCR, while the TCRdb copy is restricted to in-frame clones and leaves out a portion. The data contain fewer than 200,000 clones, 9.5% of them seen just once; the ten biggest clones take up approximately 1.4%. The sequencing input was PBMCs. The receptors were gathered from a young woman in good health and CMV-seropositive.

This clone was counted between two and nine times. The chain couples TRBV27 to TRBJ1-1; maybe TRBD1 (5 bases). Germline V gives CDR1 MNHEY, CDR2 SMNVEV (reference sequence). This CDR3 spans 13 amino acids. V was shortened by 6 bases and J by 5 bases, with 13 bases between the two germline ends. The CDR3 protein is CASSLPGGTEAFF. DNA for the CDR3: TGTGCCAGCAGCCTCCCCGGGGGGACTGAAGCTTTCTTT.

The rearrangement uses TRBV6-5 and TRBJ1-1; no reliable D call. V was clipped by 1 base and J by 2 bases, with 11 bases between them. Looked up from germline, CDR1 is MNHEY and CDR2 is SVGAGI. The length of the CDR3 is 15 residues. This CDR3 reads CASSYCTQPNTEAFF. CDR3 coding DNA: TGTGCCAGCAGTTACTGTACACAGCCTAACACTGAAGCTTTCTTT.

CDR3 in DNA: TGTGCCAGCAGCAAGGGGGGGCCCTTAAGGGAGACCCAGTACTTC. It yields the protein CASSKGGPLRETQYF. This chain uses TRBV7-2 with TRBJ2-5, with D perhaps TRBD2 (7 bases). Germline assignment: CDR1 SGHTA and CDR2 FQGNSA. V lost 5 bases to trimming and J lost 5 bases, with 18 bases between them. CDR3 length: 15 amino acids.

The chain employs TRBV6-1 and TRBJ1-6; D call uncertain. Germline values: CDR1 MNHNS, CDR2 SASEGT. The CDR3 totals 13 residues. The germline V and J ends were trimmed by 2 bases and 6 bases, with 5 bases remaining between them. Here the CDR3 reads CASSESVNSPLHF. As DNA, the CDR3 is TGTGCCAGCAGTGAATCTGTTAATTCACCCCTCCACTTT.

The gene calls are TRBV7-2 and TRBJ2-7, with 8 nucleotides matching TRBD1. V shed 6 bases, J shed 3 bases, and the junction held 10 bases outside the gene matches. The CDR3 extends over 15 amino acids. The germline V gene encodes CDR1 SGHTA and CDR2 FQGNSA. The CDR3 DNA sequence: TGTGCCAGCAGTTTTCCCCCGGGACAGGTCTACGAGCAGTACTTC. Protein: CASSFPPGQVYEQYF.

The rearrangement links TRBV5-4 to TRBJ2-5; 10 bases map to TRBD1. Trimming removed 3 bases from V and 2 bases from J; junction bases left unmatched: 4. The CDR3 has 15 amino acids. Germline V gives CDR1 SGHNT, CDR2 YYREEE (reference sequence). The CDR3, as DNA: TGTGCCAGCAGCTCCCGGACAGGGGGACAAGAGACCCAGTACTTC. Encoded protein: CASSSRTGGQETQYF.

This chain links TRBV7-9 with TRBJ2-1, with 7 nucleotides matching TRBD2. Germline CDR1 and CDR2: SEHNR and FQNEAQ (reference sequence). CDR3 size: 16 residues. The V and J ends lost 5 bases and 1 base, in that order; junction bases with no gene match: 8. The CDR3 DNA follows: TGTGCCAGCAGCGGTGCGGGAGACCGGTCCTACAATGAGCAGTTCTTC. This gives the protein CASSGAGDRSYNEQFF.

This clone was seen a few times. DNA for the CDR3: TGTGCCAGCAGCCGTTTGTCCACCACGAGCTCCTACAATGAGCAGTTCTTC. Translated: CASSRLSTTSSYNEQFF. This chain uses TRBV11-2 with TRBJ2-1; D call uncertain. The CDR3 totals 17 residues. V was shortened by 5 bases and J by 0 bases, with 17 bases between the two germline ends. Germline values: CDR1 SGHAT, CDR2 FQNNGV.

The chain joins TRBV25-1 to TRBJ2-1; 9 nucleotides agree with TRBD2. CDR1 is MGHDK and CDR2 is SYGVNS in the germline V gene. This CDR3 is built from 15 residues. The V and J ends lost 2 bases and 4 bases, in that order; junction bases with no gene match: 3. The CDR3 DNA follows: TGTGCCAGCAGTGAAGCGGGAGGGCCTTACAATGAGCAGTTCTTC. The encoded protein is CASSEAGGPYNEQFF.